This T cell receptor (beta chain) was observed in a study of PD-L1 blockade in urothelial cancer. Overall study: Blood samples had a median of approximately 150,000 T cells, approximately 83,000 unique TCRs, and clonality roughly 0.08.

The time point is: pretreatment peripheral blood. Whole-study results and caveats: Tumor-associated clones in the blood of durable-benefit patients grew more at 3 weeks. Lower than median blood TCR clonality before treatment predicted better survival.

Assay: immunoSEQ multiplex PCR; the TCRdb copy retains only in-frame clones and omits some. The profile shows 35,000 to 45,000 clones, roughly nine tenths of them singletons. A note on this clone: What it recognizes is unknown.

The TCR sequence derives from a woman aged 55 to 70 with urothelial cancer. Sequencing used PBMCs, obtained around atezolizumab (anti-PD-L1) treatment.

CDR3 amino acids: CASSPASGPQHF. DNA for the CDR3: TGTGCCAGCAGCCCCGCCTCGGGGCCCCAGCATTTT. This chain uses TRBV27 with TRBJ1-5; no definite D call. The V end was cut by 6 bases, the J end by 9 bases, with 12 bases between. Germline assignment: CDR1 MNHEY and CDR2 SMNVEV (reference sequence). The CDR3 totals 12 residues.